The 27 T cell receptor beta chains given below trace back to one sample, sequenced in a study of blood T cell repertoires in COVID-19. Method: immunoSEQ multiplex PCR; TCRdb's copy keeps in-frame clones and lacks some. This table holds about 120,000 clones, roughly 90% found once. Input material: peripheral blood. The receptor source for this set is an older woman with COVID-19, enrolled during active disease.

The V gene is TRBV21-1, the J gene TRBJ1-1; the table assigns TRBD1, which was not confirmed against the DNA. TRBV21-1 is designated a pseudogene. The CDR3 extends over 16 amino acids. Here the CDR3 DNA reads TGTGCCAGCAAGACAGGGTATTGTTCGAGTGACACTGAAGCTTTCTTT. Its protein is CASKTGYCSSDTEAFF.

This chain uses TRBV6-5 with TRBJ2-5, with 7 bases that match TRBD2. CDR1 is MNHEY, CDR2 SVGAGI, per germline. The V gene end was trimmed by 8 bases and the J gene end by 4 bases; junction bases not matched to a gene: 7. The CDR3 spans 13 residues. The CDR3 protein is CASGGGSLETQYF. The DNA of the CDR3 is TGTGCCAGCGGCGGGGGTTCTTTAGAGACCCAGTACTTC.

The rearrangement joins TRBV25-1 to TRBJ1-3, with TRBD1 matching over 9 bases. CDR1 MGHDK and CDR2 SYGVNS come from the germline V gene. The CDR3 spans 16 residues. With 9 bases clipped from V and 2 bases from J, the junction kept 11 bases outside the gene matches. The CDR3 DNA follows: TGTGCCAGTCAACCCTACGGGGACAGGGCTGGAAACACCATATATTTT. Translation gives CASQPYGDRAGNTIYF.

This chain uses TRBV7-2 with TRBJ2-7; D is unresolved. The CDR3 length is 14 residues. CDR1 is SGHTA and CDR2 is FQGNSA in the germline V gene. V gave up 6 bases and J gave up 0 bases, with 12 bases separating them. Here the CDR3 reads CASSQTLSSYEQYF. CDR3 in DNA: TGTGCCAGCAGTCAAACCCTAAGCTCCTACGAGCAGTACTTC.

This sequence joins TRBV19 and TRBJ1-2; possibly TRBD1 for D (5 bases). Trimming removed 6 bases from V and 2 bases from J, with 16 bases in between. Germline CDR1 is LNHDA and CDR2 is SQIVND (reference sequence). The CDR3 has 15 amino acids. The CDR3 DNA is TGTGCCAGTAGGGCCCGACAGAGCCCCAACTATGGCTACACCTTC. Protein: CASRARQSPNYGYTF.

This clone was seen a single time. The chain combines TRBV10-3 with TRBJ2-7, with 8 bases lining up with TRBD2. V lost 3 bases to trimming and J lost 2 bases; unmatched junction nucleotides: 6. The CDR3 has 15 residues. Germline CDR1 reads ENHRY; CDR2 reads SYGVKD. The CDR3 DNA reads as TGTGCCATCAGTGACTCGGCGGGGGGAGCCTACGAGCAGTACTTC. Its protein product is CAISDSAGGAYEQYF.

CDR3 coding DNA: TGTGCCAGCAGCTTAGTGGGACAGGGGCTCAATGAGCAGTTCTTC. It translates to CASSLVGQGLNEQFF. This sequence joins TRBV7-9 and TRBJ2-1; 10 nucleotides align to TRBD1. The germline CDR1 and CDR2 sequences are SEHNR and FQNEAQ (reference sequence). The CDR3 extends over 15 amino acids. V lost 1 base, J lost 6 bases, and 3 bases stayed unmatched.

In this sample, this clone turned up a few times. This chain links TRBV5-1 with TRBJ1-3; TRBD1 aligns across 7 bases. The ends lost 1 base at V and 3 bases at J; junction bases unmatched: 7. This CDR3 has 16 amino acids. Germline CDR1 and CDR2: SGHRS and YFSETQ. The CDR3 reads CASSLTTGDSGNTIYF. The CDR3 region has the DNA TGCGCCAGCAGCTTGACAACAGGGGATAGTGGAAACACCATATATTTT.

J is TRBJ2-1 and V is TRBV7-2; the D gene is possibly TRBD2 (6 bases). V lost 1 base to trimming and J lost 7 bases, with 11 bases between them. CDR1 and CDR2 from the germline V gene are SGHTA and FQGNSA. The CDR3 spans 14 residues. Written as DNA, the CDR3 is TGTGCCAGCAGCTTAGACTTTGGGGGGAATGAGCAGTTCTTC. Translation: CASSLDFGGNEQFF. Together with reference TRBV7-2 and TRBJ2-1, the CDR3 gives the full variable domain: GAGVSQSPSNKVTEKGKDVELRCDPISGHTALYWYRQSLGQGLEFLIYFQGNSAPDKSGLPSDRFSAERTGGSVSTLTIQRTQQEDSAVYLCASSLDFGGNEQFFGPGTRLTVL.

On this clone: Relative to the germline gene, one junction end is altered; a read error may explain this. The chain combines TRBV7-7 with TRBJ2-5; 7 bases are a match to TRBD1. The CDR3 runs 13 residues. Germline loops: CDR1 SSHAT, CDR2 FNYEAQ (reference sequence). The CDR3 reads CASSKGQQETQYF. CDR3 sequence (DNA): TGTGCTAGCAGCAAGGGACAGCAAGAGACCCAGTACTTC.

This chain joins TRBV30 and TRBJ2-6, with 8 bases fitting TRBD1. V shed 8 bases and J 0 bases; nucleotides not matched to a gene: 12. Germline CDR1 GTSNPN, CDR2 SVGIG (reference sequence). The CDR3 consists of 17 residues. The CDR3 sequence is CANNQGASPSGANVLTF. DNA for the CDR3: TGTGCCAACAACCAGGGGGCATCCCCCTCTGGGGCCAACGTCCTGACTTTC.

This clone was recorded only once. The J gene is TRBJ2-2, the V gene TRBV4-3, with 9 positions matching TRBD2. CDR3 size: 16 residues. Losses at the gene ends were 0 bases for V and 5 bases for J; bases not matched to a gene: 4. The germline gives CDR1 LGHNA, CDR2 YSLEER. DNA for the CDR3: TGCGCCAGCAGCCAAGAAAGGCTAGCGGGGACCGGGGAGCTGTTTTTT. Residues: CASSQERLAGTGELFF.

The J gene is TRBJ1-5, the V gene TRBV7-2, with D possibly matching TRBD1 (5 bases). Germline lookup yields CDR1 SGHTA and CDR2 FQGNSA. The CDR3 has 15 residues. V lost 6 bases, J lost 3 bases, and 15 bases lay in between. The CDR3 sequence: CASSKQGGNNQPQHF. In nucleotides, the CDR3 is TGTGCCAGCAGTAAGCAGGGTGGGAACAATCAGCCCCAGCATTTT. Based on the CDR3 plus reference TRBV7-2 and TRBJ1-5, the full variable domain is GAGVSQSPSNKVTEKGKDVELRCDPISGHTALYWYRQSLGQGLEFLIYFQGNSAPDKSGLPSDRFSAERTGGSVSTLTIQRTQQEDSAVYLCASSKQGGNNQPQHFGDGTRLSIL.

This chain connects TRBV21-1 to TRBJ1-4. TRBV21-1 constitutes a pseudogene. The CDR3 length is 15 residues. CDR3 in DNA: TGTGCCAGCAGCAAAGGTCGTGCAACTAATGAAAAACTGTTTTTT. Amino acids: CASSKGRATNEKLFF.

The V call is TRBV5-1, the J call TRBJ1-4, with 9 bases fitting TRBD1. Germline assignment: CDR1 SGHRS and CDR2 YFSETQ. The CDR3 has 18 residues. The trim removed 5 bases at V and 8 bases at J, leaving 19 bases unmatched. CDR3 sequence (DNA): TGCGCCAGCAGTTCCGGACAGGGGACAAATTTGGCTGGCGAAAAACTGTTTTTT. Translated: CASSSGQGTNLAGEKLFF.

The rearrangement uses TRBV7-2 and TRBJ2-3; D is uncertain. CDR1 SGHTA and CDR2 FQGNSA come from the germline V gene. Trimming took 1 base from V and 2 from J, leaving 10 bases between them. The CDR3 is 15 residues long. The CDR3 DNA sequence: TGTGCCAGCAGCTTAGGAGGCATTTTCACAGATACGCAGTATTTT. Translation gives CASSLGGIFTDTQYF.

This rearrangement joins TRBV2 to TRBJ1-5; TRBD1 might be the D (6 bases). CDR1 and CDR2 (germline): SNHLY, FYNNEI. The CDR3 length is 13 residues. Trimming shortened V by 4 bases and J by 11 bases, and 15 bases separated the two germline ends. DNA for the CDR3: TGTGCCAGCAGTGGGGACACTCGGAGAGCCCAGCATTTT. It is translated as CASSGDTRRAQHF.

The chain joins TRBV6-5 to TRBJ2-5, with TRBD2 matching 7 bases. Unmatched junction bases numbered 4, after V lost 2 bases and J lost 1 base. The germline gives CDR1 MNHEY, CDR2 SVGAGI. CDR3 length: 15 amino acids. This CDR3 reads CASSYGSGGQETQYF. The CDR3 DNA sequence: TGTGCCAGCAGTTACGGGTCGGGGGGCCAAGAGACCCAGTACTTC.

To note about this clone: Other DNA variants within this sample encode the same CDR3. The CDR3 DNA reads TGTGCCAGCAGCTTATCTGGGGCGAGTACTGAAGCTTTCTTT. Its protein is CASSLSGASTEAFF. The V and J genes are TRBV7-9 and TRBJ1-1, with D maybe TRBD1 (5 bases). This CDR3 is 14 amino acids long. V was cut by 2 bases and J by 5 bases, with 12 bases left in between. From germline, CDR1 is SEHNR and CDR2 FQNEAQ (reference sequence).

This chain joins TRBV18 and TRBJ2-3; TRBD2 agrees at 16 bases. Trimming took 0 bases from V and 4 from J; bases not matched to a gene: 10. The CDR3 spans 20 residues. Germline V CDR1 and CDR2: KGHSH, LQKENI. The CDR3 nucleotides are TGTGCCAGCTCACCACCGGGACTAGCGGGGGGGCAGGCAAAGGCAGATACGCAGTATTTT. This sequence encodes CASSPPGLAGGQAKADTQYF.

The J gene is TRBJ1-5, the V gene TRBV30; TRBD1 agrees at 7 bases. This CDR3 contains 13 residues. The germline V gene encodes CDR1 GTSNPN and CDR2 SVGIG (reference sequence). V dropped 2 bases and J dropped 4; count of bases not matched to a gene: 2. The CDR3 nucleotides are TGTGCCTGGAGTCTACAGGGGAATCAGCCCCAGCATTTT. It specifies CAWSLQGNQPQHF.

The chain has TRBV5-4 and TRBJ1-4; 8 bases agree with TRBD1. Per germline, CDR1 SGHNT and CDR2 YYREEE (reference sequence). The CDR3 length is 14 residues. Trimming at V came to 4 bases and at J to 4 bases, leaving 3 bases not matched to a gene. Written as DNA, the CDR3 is TGTGCCAGCAGCCGGACAGGGTTTAATGAAAAACTGTTTTTT. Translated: CASSRTGFNEKLFF.

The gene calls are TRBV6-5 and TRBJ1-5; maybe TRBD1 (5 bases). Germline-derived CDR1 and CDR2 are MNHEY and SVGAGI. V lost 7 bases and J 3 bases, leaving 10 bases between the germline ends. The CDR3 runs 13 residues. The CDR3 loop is CASISGFNQPQHF. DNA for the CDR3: TGTGCCAGCATATCAGGGTTCAATCAGCCCCAGCATTTT.

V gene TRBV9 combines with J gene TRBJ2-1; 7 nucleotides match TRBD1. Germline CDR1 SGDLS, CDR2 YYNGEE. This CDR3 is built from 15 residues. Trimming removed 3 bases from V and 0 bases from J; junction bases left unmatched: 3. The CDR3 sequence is CASSAGQPSYNEQFF. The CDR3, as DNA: TGTGCCAGCAGCGCGGGACAGCCCTCCTACAATGAGCAGTTCTTC.

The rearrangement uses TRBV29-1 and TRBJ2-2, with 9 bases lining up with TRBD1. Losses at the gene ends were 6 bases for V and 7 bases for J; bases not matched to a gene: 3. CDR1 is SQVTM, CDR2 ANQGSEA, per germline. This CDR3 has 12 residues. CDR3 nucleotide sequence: TGCAGCGTCGGGACAGGGATCGGGGAGCTGTTTTTT. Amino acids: CSVGTGIGELFF.

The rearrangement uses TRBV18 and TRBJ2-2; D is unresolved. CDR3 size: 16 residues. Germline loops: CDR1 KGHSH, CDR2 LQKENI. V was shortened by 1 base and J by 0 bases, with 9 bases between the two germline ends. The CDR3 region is CASSPLRRANTGELFF. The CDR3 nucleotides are TGTGCCAGCTCACCACTGAGGAGAGCGAACACCGGGGAGCTGTTTTTT.

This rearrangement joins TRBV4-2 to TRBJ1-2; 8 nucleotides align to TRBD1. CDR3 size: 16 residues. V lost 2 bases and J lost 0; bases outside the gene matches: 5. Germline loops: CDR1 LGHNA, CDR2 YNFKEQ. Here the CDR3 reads CASSQPQGAANYGYTF. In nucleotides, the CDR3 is TGTGCCAGCAGCCAACCGCAGGGGGCTGCTAACTATGGCTACACCTTC.